This T cell receptor beta chain was captured by sequencing in a study of blood T cell repertoires in COVID-19. Sequencing used immunoSEQ multiplex PCR; TCRdb keeps in-frame clones, though not all of them. Of about 140,000 clones in the sample, 84% were seen once. From germline, CDR1 is SGHTA and CDR2 FQGNSA. V was clipped by 4 bases and J by 4 bases; unmatched bases: 9. The CDR3 spans 15 residues. V and J are TRBV7-2 and TRBJ1-2, with 7 nucleotides matching TRBD1. The material sequenced was peripheral blood. The clonotype comes from a woman aged 80 or over in a cohort sampled during active or convalescent COVID-19. The CDR3 protein is CASSSLLRQGYGYTF. CDR3 bases: TGTGCCAGCAGCTCCCTCCTCCGACAGGGCTATGGCTACACCTTC.